The rows below give T cell receptor beta chains drawn from one sample of a study of technical replicates of blood from a few donors. Sequencing used immunoSEQ multiplex PCR; TCRdb keeps in-frame clones, though not all of them. This repertoire shows 85,000 to 95,000 clones, around 96% found once; its top ten account for about 0.34%. The sequencing input was T cells isolated from PBMCs. These receptors were taken from a human donor in good health. Both conserved end residues are part of each CDR3. The size entry is marked missing in some rows and otherwise reads once, few, many or a size class.

CASSQDITSDEQYF . TRBJ2-7 TRBV4-2
CASSQTSGRGRDSEQYF . TRBJ2-7 TRBV5-1
CASSEVPSYEQYF once TRBJ2-7 TRBV5-1
CASSLFPNEQFF . TRBJ2-1 TRBV28
CASSLSGLTEAFF . TRBJ1-1 TRBV27
CSVDHPLAWETQYF few TRBJ2-5 TRBV29-1
CASSQAVGQGFLKAGELFF . TRBJ2-2 TRBV4-2
CASSPPTGGVVEPQHF . TRBJ1-5 TRBV28
CASSVGGQPGNTIYF once TRBJ1-3 TRBV9
CASSQEQFFEAFF . TRBJ1-1 TRBV4-2
CASSNPTGGPYEQYF . TRBJ2-7 TRBV21-1
CASSYGQGSYGYTF . TRBJ1-2 TRBV6-5
CASFRRGTDTQYF . TRBJ2-3 TRBV7-8
CASSLQGSHEQYF . TRBJ2-7 TRBV5-1
CASSVEMRYEQYF . TRBJ2-7 TRBV9
CASSSQGTEAFF few TRBJ1-1 TRBV7-9
CSVDATGQGQPQHF . TRBJ1-5 TRBV29-1
CASSPPVESHSDTQYF . TRBJ2-3 TRBV5-4
CSVGQGVNTEAFF . TRBJ1-1 TRBV29-1
CASSRGLATNEQFF . TRBJ2-1 TRBV28
CASSDPGLSSYEQYF . TRBJ2-7 TRBV6-6
CASSSDREMSEQYF . TRBJ2-7 TRBV28
CASSPTLVRQETQYF . TRBJ2-5 TRBV27
CASTPGREADTQYF . TRBJ2-3 TRBV6-5
CASSQDWAGGQETQYF . TRBJ2-5 TRBV14
CASSIAGYLYNEQFF . TRBJ2-1 TRBV19
CASSLAEASGVRLNTGELFF . TRBJ2-2 TRBV7-8
CASSRTGSNTEAFF . TRBJ1-1 TRBV18
CASSYYGTRMAEAFF . TRBJ1-1 TRBV6-5
CAISDTSGGGRKRGYTF . TRBJ1-2 TRBV10-3
CASSGGGQAFEQYF . TRBJ2-7 TRBV7-9
CASWTGASFRNTEAFF . TRBJ1-1 TRBV6-6